Given below is one TCR beta chain in context. Generated by immunoSEQ multiplex PCR, the TCRdb table keeps only in-frame clones and is missing some. Of around 300,000 clones detected, 89% appear once; the ten largest clones hold approximately 0.85%. The sample belongs to a study of blood T cell repertoires in COVID-19. The CDR3 loop spans 12 amino acids. V was clipped by 2 bases and J by 8 bases; unmatched bases: 0. From germline, CDR1 is MNHEY and CDR2 SMNVEV (reference sequence). Material for sequencing was peripheral blood. This TCR was sampled from a woman in her thirties or forties who had recovered from COVID-19. The chain couples TRBV27 to TRBJ2-4; 7 bases align to TRBD1. Written as DNA, the CDR3 is TGTGCCAGCAGTTTACAGGGGGACATTCAGTACTTC. Its translation is CASSLQGDIQYF.